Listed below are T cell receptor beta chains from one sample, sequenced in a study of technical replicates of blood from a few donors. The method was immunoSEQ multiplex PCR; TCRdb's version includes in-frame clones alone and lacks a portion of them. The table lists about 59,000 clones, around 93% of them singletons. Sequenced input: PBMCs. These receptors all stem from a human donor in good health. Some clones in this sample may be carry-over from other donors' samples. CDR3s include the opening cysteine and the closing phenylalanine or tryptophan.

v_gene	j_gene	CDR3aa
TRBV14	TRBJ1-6	CASSPRTGNNSPLHF
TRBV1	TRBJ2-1	CTSSPRQGAKKQFF
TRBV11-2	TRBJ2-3	CASSLGGSGLSTDTQYF
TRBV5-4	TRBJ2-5	CASSLSGTSGGAAQTQYF
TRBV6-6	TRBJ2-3	CASSYRADTQYF
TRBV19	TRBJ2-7	CASSWTGAFEQYF
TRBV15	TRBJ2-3	CATSRDPGSTDTQYF
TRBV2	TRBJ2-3	CASSDGGGPRTDTQYF
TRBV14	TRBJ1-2	CASSLQIPNYGYTF
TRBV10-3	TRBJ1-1	CAISSGTTNTEAFF
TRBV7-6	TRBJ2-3	CASSFSGGSTDTQYF
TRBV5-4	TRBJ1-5	CASSPAAAEYSNQPQHF
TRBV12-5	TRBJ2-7	CASGLGQGLEEQYF
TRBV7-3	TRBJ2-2	CASSPLTGGRGELFF
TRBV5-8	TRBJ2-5	CASSPELGQGGYQYF
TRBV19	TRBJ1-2	CASSHVNWGEGYTF
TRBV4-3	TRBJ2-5	CASSQTHSASGRGNVKTQYF
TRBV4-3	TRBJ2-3	CASSQGGGPNTDTQYF
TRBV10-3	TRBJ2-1	CAISEPGVIGNEQFF
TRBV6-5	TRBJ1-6	CASRGGTGGSPLHF
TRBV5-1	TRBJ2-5	CASSPTSGGARETQYF
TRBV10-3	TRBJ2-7	CAISDTGAYEQYF
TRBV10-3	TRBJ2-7	CAISPGTASYEQYF
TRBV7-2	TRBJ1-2	CASSLDFPGRYGYTF
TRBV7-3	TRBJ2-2	CASSLTASGGNTGELFF
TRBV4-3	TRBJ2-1	CASSQEADSFYNEQFF
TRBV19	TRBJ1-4	CASSRGSGGNEKLFF
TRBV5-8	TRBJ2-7	CASSNRLGWGGTAYEQYF
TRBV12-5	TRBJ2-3	CASGLTPGLVGTDTQYF
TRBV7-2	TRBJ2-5	CASSPGGTETQYF
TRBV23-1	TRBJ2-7	CASSYRGRSSYEQYF